This entry is about one T cell receptor beta chain. The test was conducted at deep level. Assay: immunoSEQ multiplex PCR; the TCRdb copy retains only in-frame clones and omits some. There are around 600,000 clones in the sample; approximately 95% occur only once, and about 0.11% lies in the top ten. This entry comes from a study of shared clonotypes between healthy human individuals. Naive CD8 isolation took CD45RO-negative cells positively selected for CCR7 and excluded terminally differentiated effector memory CD45RA+ cells. Those who donated were healthy HIV-negative adults, with no recent acute infections or vaccinations reported. The sample taken for sequencing was naive CD8+ T cells sorted from blood. This TCR came from a woman aged 30 to 39 in good health.

The CDR3 here is CASSDWGDNYEQYF. As DNA, the CDR3 is TGTGCCAGCAGTGATTGGGGGGACAACTACGAGCAGTACTTC. The rearrangement uses TRBV25-1 and TRBJ2-7; TRBD1 or TRBD2 may be the D gene (6 bases each). This CDR3 is built from 14 residues. Per the germline V gene, CDR1 is MGHDK and CDR2 is SYGVNS. V dropped 3 bases and J dropped 3 bases, with 12 bases sitting between them.